The T cell receptor (beta chain) under discussion was sequenced for a study of tissue T cells after allogeneic stem cell transplantation. General study points: Some tissue clones might be persisting host cells; their alloreactivity or antigen specificity was not determined. The patient cohort was small and clinically heterogeneous, with limited sampling depth. In patients and mice, blood and spleen missed much of tissue repertoire. Few T cell clones were shared across patients, but motif clusters showed tissue-specific shared signatures.

The protocol was immunoSEQ multiplex PCR, while the TCRdb copy is restricted to in-frame clones and leaves out a portion. The sample includes about 48,000 clones, approximately 73% of them seen just once. V dropped 2 bases and J dropped 6; count of bases not matched to a gene: 4. The CDR3 is 14 residues long. The germline gives CDR1 GKSSPN, CDR2 SITVG. This clone was counted once. Its antigen is not identified. Here the gene names and germline are mouse. The read finishes 1 residue shy of the CDR3 end, and the germline J gene is used to complete it. Sequencing input: sorted cells pooled from one or two spleens. This clonotype was sampled from a pool of C57BL/6 mice in good health. The chain couples TRBV31 to TRBJ1-4; TRBD1 matches 9 bases. CDR3 DNA, as far as it was read: TGTGCCTGGAGTGCCGGGACAGGGCACGAAAGATTATTT. This translates into CAWSAGTGHERLF. Given in full, the CDR3 is CAWSAGTGHERLFF. Looking up the rest from reference TRBV31 and TRBJ1-4 gives the full variable domain: AQTIHQWPVAEIKAVGSPLSLGCTIKGKSSPNLYWYWQATGGTLQQLFYSITVGQVESVVQLNLSASRPKDDQFILSTEKLLLSHSGFYLCAWSAGTGHERLFFGHGTKLSVL.